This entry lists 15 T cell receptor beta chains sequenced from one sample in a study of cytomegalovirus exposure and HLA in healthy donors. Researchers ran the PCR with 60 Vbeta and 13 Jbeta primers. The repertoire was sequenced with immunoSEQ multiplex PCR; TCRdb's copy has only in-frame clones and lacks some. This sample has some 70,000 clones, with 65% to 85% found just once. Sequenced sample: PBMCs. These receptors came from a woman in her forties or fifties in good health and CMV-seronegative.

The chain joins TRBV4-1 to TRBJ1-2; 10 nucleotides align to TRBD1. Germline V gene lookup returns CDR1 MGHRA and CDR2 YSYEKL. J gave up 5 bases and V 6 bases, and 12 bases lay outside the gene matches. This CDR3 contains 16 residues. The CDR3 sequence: CASSPSGQGVLYGYTF. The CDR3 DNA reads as TGCGCCAGCAGTCCGTCAGGACAGGGGGTGTTATATGGCTACACCTTC.

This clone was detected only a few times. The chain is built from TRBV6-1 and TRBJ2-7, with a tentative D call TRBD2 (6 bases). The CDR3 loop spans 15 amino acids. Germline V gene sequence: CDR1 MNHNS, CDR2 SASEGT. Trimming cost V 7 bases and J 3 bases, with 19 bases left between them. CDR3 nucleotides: TGTGCCAGCATTCCCAACGGGGAGGCCCTCTACGAGCAGTACTTC. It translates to CASIPNGEALYEQYF.

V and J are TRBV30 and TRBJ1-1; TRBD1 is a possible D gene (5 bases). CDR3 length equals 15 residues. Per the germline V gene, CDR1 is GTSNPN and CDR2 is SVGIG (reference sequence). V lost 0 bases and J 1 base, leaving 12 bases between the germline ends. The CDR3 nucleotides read TGTGCCTGGAGTGTCGATTGGGGCCGGAACACTGAAGCTTTCTTT. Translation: CAWSVDWGRNTEAFF. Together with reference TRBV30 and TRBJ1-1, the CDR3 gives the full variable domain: SQTIHQWPATLVQPVGSPLSLECTVEGTSNPNLYWYRQAAGRGLQLLFYSVGIGQISSEVPQNLSASRPQDRQFILSSKKLLLSDSGFYLCAWSVDWGRNTEAFFGQGTRLTVV.

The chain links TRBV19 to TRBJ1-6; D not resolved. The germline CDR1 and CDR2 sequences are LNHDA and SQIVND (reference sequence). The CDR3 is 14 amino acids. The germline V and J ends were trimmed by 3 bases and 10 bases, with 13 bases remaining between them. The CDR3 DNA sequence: TGTGCCAGTAGTATTTCAGGTTTCAACTCACCCCTCCACTTT. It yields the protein CASSISGFNSPLHF.

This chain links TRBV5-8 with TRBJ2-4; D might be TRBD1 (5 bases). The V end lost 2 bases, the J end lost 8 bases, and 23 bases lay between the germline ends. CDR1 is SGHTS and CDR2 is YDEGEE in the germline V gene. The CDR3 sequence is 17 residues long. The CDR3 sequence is CASSLATLRQRRDIQYF. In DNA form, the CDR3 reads TGTGCCAGCAGCTTAGCTACCTTGAGACAGCGAAGGGACATTCAGTACTTC.

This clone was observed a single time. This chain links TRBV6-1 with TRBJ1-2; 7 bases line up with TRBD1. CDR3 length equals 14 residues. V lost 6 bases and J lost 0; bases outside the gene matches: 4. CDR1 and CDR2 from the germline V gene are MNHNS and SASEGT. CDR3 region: CASRGTVANYGYTF. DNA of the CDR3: TGTGCCAGCAGGGGGACAGTAGCTAACTATGGCTACACCTTC.

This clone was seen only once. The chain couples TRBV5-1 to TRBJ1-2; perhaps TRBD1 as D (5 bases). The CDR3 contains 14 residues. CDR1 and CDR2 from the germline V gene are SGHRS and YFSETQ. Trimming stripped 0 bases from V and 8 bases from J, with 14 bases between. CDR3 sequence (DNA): TGCGCCAGCAGCTTGGATCCGAGGGGAGGCGGCTACACCTTC. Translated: CASSLDPRGGGYTF. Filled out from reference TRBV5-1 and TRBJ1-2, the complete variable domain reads KAGVTQTPRYLIKTRGQQVTLSCSPISGHRSVSWYQQTPGQGLQFLFEYFSETQRNKGNFPGRFSGRQFSNSRSEMNVSTLELGDSALYLCASSLDPRGGGYTFGSGTRLTVV.

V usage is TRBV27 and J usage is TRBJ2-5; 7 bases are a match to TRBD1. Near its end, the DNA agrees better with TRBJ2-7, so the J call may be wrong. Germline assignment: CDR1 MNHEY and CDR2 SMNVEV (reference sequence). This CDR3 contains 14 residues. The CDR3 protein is CASSLLTGNNEQYF. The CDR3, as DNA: TGTGCCAGCAGTCTGCTGACAGGGAATAACGAGCAGTACTTC.

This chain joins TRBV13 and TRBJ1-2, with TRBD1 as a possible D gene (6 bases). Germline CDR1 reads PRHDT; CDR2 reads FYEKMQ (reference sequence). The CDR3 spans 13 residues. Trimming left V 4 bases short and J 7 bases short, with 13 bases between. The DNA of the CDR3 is TGTGCCAGCAGCTCAGGGGCCACGGGTGGCTACACCTTC. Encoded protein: CASSSGATGGYTF.

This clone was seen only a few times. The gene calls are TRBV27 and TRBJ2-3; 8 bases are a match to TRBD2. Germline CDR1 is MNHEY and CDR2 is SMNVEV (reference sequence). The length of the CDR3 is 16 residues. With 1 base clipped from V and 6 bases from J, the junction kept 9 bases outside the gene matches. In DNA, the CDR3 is TGTGCCAGCAGTTTATTACTAGCGGCGGGCCTGGATACGCAGTATTTT. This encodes CASSLLLAAGLDTQYF.

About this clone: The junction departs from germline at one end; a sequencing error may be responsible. CDR3 DNA: TGCGCCAGCAGCCAGACTGGCCCGCGGGGCTCGGATGGCTACTCCTTC. It encodes CASSQTGPRGSDGYSF. The chain is built from TRBV4-1 and TRBJ1-2; possible D gene TRBD1, 5 bases. Germline CDR1 reads MGHRA; CDR2 reads YSYEKL. The CDR3 is made up of 16 amino acids.

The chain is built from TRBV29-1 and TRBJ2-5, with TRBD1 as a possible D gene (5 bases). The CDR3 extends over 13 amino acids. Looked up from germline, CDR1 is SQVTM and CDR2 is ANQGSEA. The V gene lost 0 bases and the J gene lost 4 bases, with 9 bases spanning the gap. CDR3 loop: CSVEERTRETQYF. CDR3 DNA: TGCAGCGTTGAAGAGAGGACAAGAGAGACCCAGTACTTC.

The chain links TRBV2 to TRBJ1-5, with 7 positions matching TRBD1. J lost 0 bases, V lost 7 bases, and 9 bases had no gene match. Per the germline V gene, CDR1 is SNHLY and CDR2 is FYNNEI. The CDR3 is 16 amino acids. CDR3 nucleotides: TGTGCCAGCACAATGGGACAGTTATATAGCAATCAGCCCCAGCATTTT. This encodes CASTMGQLYSNQPQHF.

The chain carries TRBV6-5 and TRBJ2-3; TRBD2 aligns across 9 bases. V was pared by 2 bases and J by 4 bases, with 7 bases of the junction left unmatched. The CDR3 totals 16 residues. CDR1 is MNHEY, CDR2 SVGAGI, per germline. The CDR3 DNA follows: TGTGCCAGCAGTTACGGTCTAGCGGGATCCTCAGATACGCAGTATTTT. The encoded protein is CASSYGLAGSSDTQYF.

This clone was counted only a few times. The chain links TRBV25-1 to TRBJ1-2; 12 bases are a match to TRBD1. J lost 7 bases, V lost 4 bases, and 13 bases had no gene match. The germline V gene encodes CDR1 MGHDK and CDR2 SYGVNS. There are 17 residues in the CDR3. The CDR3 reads CASSAVAGQGAPFGYTF. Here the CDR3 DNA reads TGTGCCAGCAGTGCGGTGGCGGGACAGGGGGCCCCGTTTGGCTACACCTTC.